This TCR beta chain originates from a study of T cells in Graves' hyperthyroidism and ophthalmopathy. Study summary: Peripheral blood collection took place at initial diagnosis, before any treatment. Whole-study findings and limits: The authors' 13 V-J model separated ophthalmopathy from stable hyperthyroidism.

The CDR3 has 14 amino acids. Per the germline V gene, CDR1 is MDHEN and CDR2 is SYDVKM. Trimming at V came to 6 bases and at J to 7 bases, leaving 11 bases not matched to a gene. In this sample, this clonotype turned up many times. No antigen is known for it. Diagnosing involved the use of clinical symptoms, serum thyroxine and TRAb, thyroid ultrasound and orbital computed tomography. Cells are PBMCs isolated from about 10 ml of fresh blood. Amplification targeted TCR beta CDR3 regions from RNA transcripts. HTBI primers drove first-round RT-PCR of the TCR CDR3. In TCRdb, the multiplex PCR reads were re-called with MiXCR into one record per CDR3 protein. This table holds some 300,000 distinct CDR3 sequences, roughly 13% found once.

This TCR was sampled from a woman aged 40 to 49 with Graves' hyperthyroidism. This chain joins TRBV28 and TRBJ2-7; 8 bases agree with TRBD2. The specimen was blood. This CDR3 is CASSSTSGAGEQYF. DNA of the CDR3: TGTGCCAGCAGCTCTACTAGCGGCGCCGGAGAGCAGTACTTC. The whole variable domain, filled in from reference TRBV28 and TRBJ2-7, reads DVKVTQSSRYLVKRTGEKVFLECVQDMDHENMFWYRQDPGLGLRLIYFSYDVKMKEKGDIPEGYSVSREKKERFSLILESASTNQTSMYLCASSSTSGAGEQYFGPGTRLTVT.